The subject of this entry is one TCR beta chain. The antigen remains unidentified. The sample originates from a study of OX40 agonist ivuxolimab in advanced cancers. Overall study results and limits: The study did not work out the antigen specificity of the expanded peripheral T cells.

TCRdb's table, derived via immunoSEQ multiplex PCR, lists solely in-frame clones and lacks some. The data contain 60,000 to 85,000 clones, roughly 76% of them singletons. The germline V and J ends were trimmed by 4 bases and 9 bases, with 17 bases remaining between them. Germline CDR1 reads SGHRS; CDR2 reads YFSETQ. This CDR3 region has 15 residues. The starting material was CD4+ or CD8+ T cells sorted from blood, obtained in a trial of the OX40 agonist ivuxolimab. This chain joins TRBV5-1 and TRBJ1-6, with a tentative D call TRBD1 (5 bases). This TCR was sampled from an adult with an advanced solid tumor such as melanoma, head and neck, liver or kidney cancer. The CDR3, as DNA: TGCGCCAGCAGCGATGTGTGGGGGGGTAGTTCACCCCTCCACTTT. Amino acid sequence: CASSDVWGGSSPLHF.